This TCR beta chain was identified during a study of T cell repertoires in cytomegalovirus infection. About the research overall: Recently described HLA-C-restricted plus well-studied HLA-B-restricted CMV epitopes were used. CMV infection together with matching HLA type was indicated by public TCR beta signatures.

Overall study findings and caveats: Adding up the frequency of public TCR beta families identified people who carried CMV plus the relevant HLA. The ex vivo response was dominated by HLA-C-restricted CMV-specific TCR beta clonotypes.

TCRdb re-called the reads through MiXCR, storing one row per CDR3 protein. The sample yields some 920,000 distinct CDR3 sequences, roughly 31% seen once. V lost 6 bases, J lost 6 bases, and 13 bases lay in between. Germline CDR1 reads MNHEY; CDR2 reads SMNVEV (reference sequence). The CDR3 has 13 amino acids. Note on this clonotype: Its cognate antigen is unknown.

The sequence was obtained from a human donor in good health (CMV status not recorded). Some clones in this sample may be carry-over from other donors' samples. The V and J genes are TRBV27 and TRBJ2-3, with D perhaps matching TRBD1 (5 bases). Sequencing was performed on cultured CD8+ T cells from PBMCs, taken from culture after CMV antigen stimulation. CDR3 region: CASSLGVWDTQYF. Here the CDR3 DNA reads TGTGCCAGCAGCCTAGGGGTTTGGGATACGCAGTATTTT.